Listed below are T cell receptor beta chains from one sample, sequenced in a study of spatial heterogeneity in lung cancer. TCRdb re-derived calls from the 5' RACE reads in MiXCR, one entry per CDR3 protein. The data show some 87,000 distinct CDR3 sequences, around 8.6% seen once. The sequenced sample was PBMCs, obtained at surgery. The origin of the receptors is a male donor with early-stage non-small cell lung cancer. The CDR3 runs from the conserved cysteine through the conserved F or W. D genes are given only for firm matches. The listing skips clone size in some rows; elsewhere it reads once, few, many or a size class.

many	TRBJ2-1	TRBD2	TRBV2	TGTGCCACTCTGGGACTAGCGGGAGAGGTGGAGCAGTTCTTC	CATLGLAGEVEQFF
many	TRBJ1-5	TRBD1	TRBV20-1	TGCAGTGCTAGGGACAGGATGGGCAATCAGCCCCAGCATTTT	CSARDRMGNQPQHF
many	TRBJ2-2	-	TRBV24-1	TGTGCCACCAGTGGCTCACGTGGGAGCAGGGAGCTGTTTTTT	CATSGSRGSRELFF
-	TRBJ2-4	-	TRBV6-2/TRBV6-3	TGTGCCAGCAGTTACCCAGGCGGGCGAGGCCATTCCTCCGTAGCCAAAAACATTCAGTACTTC	CASSYPGGRGHSSVAKNIQYF
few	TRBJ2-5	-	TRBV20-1	TGCAGTGCTAGAGTAATGGGGGAGACCCAGTACTTC	CSARVMGETQYF
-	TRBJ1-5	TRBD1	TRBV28	TGTGCCAGCAGTTCGACAGGGTTCGCTCAGCCCCAGCATTTT	CASSSTGFAQPQHF
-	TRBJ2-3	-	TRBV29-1	TGCAGCGTCGTGAAGAGTGTGGCAGATACGCAGTATTTT	CSVVKSVADTQYF
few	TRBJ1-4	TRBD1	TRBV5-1	TGCGCCAGCAGCCCCAGGACAGGGGGCGGAGAAAAACTGTTTTTT	CASSPRTGGGEKLFF
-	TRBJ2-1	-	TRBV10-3	TGTGCCATCCGCGAAGGGAGAAGCTCCTACAATGAGCAGTTCTTC	CAIREGRSSYNEQFF
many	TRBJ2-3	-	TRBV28	TGTGCCAGCAGCCCTCGAGTGGGAGTAGATACGCAGTATTTT	CASSPRVGVDTQYF
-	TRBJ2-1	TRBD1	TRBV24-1	TGTGCCACCAGTGACTCACAGGGGTTGGCCAATGAGCAGTTCTTC	CATSDSQGLANEQFF
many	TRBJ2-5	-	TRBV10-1	TGCGCCAGCAGTGAGGGGGGCATACCCTATGACCAGTACTTC	CASSEGGIPYDQYF
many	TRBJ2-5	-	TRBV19	TGTGCCAGTAGTATGGCAGCAAGGGACCAAGAGACCCAGTACTTC	CASSMAARDQETQYF
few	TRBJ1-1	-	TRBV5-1	TGCGCCAGCAGCTTGGAAGGGGGATTGAACACTGAAGCTTTCTTT	CASSLEGGLNTEAFF
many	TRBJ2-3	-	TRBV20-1	TGCAGTGCTAGAGGGGCTGGGGACCCGGATACGCAGTATTTT	CSARGAGDPDTQYF
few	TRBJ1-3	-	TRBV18	TGTGCCAGCTCACCACTAGGGCAATCTGGAAACACCATATATTTT	CASSPLGQSGNTIYF
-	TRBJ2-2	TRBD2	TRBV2	TGTGCCAGCAGGCGGGAGATTGGCACCGGGGAGCTGTTTTTT	CASRREIGTGELFF
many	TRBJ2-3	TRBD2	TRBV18	TGTGCCAGCTCACCACCGTCCGGGACTAGCGGGAGGGCCGACACAGATACGCAGTATTTT	CASSPPSGTSGRADTDTQYF
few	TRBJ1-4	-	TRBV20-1	TGCAGTGCTAGAGATCGTCCCGGGTATTACGAAAAACTGTTTTTT	CSARDRPGYYEKLFF
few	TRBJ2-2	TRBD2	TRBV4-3	TGCGCCAGCAGCCAAGAGGCAGCGGGGGGGACCGGGGAGCTGTTTTTT	CASSQEAAGGTGELFF
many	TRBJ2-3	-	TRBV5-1	TGCGCCAGCAGCCCAGGACAGCCAGATACGCAGTATTTT	CASSPGQPDTQYF
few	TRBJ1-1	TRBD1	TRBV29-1	TGCAGCGCGGACAGGACGAACACTGAAGCTTTCTTT	CSADRTNTEAFF
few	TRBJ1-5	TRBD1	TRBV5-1	TGCGCCAGCAGCCCGACAGGGGCTGGTCAGCCCCAGCATTTT	CASSPTGAGQPQHF
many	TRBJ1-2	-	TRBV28	TGTGCCAGCAGTTTATGGGGGCTGAGTGGAGAACAGAACACCTTC	CASSLWGLSGEQNTF
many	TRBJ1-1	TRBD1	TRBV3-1	TGTGCCAGCAGCGCCCAGGGGGACACTGAAGCTTTCTTT	CASSAQGDTEAFF
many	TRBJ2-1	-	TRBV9	TGTGCCAGCAGCGAGACCTCCTGGGAGCGGCAGTTCTTC	CASSETSWERQFF
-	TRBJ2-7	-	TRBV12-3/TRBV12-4	TGTGCCAGCAGTCAAGACGGAGTTCTTGGCTACGAGCAGTACTTC	CASSQDGVLGYEQYF
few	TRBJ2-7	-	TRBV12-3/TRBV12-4	TGTGCCAGCAGTTTAGTGGAATCCTACGAGCAGTACTTC	CASSLVESYEQYF
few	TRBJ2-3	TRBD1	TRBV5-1	TGCGCCAGCACCGGGACAGGGGAAATAGATACGCAGTATTTT	CASTGTGEIDTQYF
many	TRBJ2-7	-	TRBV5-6	TGTGCCAGCAGCTTGGCAGCAGGGTTGGGCCACGAGCAGTACTTC	CASSLAAGLGHEQYF
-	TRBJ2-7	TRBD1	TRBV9	TGTGCCAGCAGCCTTAGTCCCGGGACAGCGGACTACGAGCAGTACTTC	CASSLSPGTADYEQYF
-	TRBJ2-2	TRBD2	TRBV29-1	TGCAGCGTTGAAGGGATAGCGGGAGGGTCGCACACCGGGGAGCTGTTTTTT	CSVEGIAGGSHTGELFF
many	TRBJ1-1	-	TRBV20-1	TGCAGTGCTAGAGCCCCGGGACTGACGACTGAAGCTTTCTTT	CSARAPGLTTEAFF
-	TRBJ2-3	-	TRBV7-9	TGTGCCAGCAGCTTAATGGGCGGGATTGGAGATACGCAGTATTTT	CASSLMGGIGDTQYF
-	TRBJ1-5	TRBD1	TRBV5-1	TGCGCCAGCAGCTTGGAAGGACAGGGAGGGCAGCCCCAGCATTTT	CASSLEGQGGQPQHF